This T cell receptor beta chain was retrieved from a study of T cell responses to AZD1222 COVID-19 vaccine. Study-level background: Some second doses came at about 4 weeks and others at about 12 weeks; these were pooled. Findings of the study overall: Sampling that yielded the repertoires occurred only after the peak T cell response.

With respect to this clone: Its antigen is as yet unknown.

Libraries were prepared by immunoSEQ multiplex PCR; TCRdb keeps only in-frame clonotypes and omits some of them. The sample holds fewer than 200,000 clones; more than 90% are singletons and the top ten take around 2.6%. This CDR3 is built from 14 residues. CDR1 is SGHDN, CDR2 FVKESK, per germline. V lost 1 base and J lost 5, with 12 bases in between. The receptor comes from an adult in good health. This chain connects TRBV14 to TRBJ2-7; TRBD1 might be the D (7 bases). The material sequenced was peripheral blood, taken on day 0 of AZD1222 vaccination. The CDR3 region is CASSQAQGRNEQYF. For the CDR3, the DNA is TGTGCCAGCAGCCAAGCACAGGGGAGGAACGAGCAGTACTTC.